Listed below are T cell receptor beta chains from one sample, sequenced in a study of blood T cell repertoires in COVID-19. Using immunoSEQ multiplex PCR, the repertoire was profiled, and TCRdb retains in-frame clones only, with some absent. Here the sample spans about 280,000 clones, about 85% being singletons. Sequences were obtained from peripheral blood. Source of these receptors: a human donor in a cohort sampled during active COVID-19. CDR3s include the opening cysteine and the closing phenylalanine or tryptophan. The order of the fields is D gene, V gene, clone size, J gene, CDR3 DNA, CDR3 protein. A D gene is named only where the DNA matches it firmly. Clone size is given for some rows only: seen once, a few or many times, or a class if the clone is expanded.

>NA|TRBV12-3/TRBV12-4|NA|TRBJ2-5
TGTGCCAGCAGCTGGGGGAGGAAAGAGCCCCAGTACTTC
CASSWGRKEPQYF
>TRBD1|TRBV6-6|NA|TRBJ1-1
TGTGCCAGCAGTTACTCAGGACAGGGAGGATATTCAGCTTTCTTT
CASSYSGQGGYSAFF
>TRBD2|TRBV4-3|NA|TRBJ2-1
TGCGCCAGCAGCCTGGGACTAGCGGGAGGGAATGAGCAGTTCTTC
CASSLGLAGGNEQFF
>NA|TRBV7-5|NA|TRBJ2-4
TGTGCCAGAAGCTTTGTCCCTAGGGCCCGCGGGGACATTCAGTACTTC
CARSFVPRARGDIQYF
>TRBD1|TRBV30|NA|TRBJ1-1
TGTGCCTGGAGTGTACGACGACAGGGGCAATCGAACACTGAAGCTTTCTTT
CAWSVRRQGQSNTEAFF
>TRBD2|TRBV6-2/TRBV6-3|NA|TRBJ2-3
TGTGCCAGCAGTTATGGCCTACGCGGGAGGGAGGATACGCAGTATTTT
CASSYGLRGREDTQYF
>NA|TRBV7-9|NA|TRBJ2-3
TGTGCCAGCAGCCGGGGGAGCACAGATACGCAGTATTTT
CASSRGSTDTQYF
>NA|TRBV19|NA|TRBJ1-1
TGTGCCAGTAGTTTAACCCGGGGGGGGCCGGGCACTGAAGCTTTCTTT
CASSLTRGGPGTEAFF
>TRBD2|TRBV27|NA|TRBJ2-7
TGTGCCAGCTTTTCCGTAGCGGGAAACACCTACGAGCAGTACTTC
CASFSVAGNTYEQYF
>TRBD1|TRBV3-1/TRBV3-2|few|TRBJ2-2
TGTGCCAGCAGCCTAGCAGGGGGCTGGCCCGGGGAGCTGTTTTTT
CASSLAGGWPGELFF
>TRBD1|TRBV27|NA|TRBJ1-5
TGTGCCAGCAGTTTAATGAGGACAGGGGGCGTGAGGGACCAGCCCCAGCATTTT
CASSLMRTGGVRDQPQHF
>TRBD2|TRBV7-2|NA|TRBJ2-5
TGTGCCAGCAGCTTCCAACTAGCGCCGCAAGAGACCCAGTACTTC
CASSFQLAPQETQYF
>NA|TRBV19|NA|TRBJ1-3
TGTGCCAGTAGAAAACCGGCGAACCCGGGGTCTGGAAACACCATATATTTT
CASRKPANPGSGNTIYF
>TRBD1|TRBV4-2|NA|TRBJ1-2
TGTGCCAGCAGCCAAGCAGGGACAGGGTATGGCTACACCTTC
CASSQAGTGYGYTF
>TRBD1|TRBV5-6|NA|TRBJ1-2
TGTGCCAGCAGTCCTGACAGGGGCCACCTACTGCGCTACACCTTC
CASSPDRGHLLRYTF
>TRBD2|TRBV7-9|NA|TRBJ2-1
TGTGCCAGCAGCTTTCAAGCGGGGATCAATGAGCAGTTCTTC
CASSFQAGINEQFF
>NA|TRBV10-1|NA|TRBJ2-1
TGCGCCAGCAGCGAAGGAGTTCGCAGCTCCTACAATGAGCAGTTCTTC
CASSEGVRSSYNEQFF